This entry lists 16 T cell receptor beta chains sequenced from one sample in a study of blood T cells in healthy people across ages. Primers used in a second PCR of roughly 6 to 12 cycles were a sample-barcoded 5' primer and a J-beta primer mix. TCRdb independently ran MiXCR on the 5' RACE reads; one entry per CDR3 protein. The sample yields roughly 680,000 distinct CDR3 sequences, 52% seen once. Sequencing was done on a sample of blood. The receptors here all came from an elderly woman in good health.

This clonotype was counted ten times or more. The CDR3 region has the DNA TGTGCCAGCAGCCGTCGATCTAATGAAAAACTGTTTTTT. It encodes CASSRRSNEKLFF. The rearrangement links TRBV27 to TRBJ1-4; D is ambiguous. The germline V and J ends were trimmed by 6 bases and 3 bases, with 8 bases remaining between them. CDR3 length: 13 amino acids. The germline CDR1 and CDR2 sequences are MNHEY and SMNVEV (reference sequence).

This clonotype was recorded many times. This chain joins TRBV10-3 and TRBJ2-6; D possibly corresponds to TRBD2 (6 bases). This CDR3 has 17 residues. Trimming left V 6 bases short and J 0 bases short, with 15 bases between. Looked up from germline, CDR1 is ENHRY and CDR2 is SYGVKD. The CDR3 loop reads CAIRKGLLSSGANVLTF. CDR3 in DNA: TGTGCCATCAGAAAGGGACTTTTGAGCTCTGGGGCCAACGTCCTGACTTTC.

Comment on this clonotype: A much larger clone differs from this one at a single base, so this may be a read error. This CDR3 is CASSSRLAAAYNEQFF. The CDR3 nucleotides are TGCGCCAGCAGCTCTCGGCTAGCGGCCGCCTACAATGAGCAGTTCTTC. The J gene is TRBJ2-1, the V gene TRBV5-1; TRBD2 matches 7 bases. The V gene end was trimmed by 3 bases and the J gene end by 2 bases; junction bases not matched to a gene: 8. The CDR3 spans 16 residues. Per germline, CDR1 SGHRS and CDR2 YFSETQ.

This clonotype was counted many times. The CDR3, as DNA: TGTGCCAGCAGCTTACAGGTGGAGCTGTTTTTT. The encoded protein is CASSLQVELFF. The J gene is TRBJ2-2, the V gene TRBV7-2; no definite D call. The CDR3 is made up of 11 amino acids. V gave up 2 bases and J gave up 10 bases, with 5 bases separating them. Germline V gene data show CDR1 as SGHTA and CDR2 as FQGNSA.

The V gene is TRBV29-1, the J gene TRBJ2-1, with 10 bases aligning to TRBD1. Per germline, CDR1 SQVTM and CDR2 ANQGSEA. The CDR3 is 14 amino acids. The V and J ends lost 3 bases and 8 bases, in that order; junction bases with no gene match: 7. CDR3 protein: CSVDRKDRGDEQFF. In DNA, the CDR3 is TGCAGCGTTGATAGGAAGGACAGGGGGGATGAGCAGTTCTTC.

This clonotype has at least ten counts. The genes are TRBV9 and TRBJ2-3; D possibly matches TRBD1 or TRBD2 (6 bases each). V was cut by 3 bases and J by 0 bases, with 11 bases left in between. Germline V CDR1 and CDR2: SGDLS, YYNGEE. The CDR3 extends over 15 amino acids. CDR3 sequence: CASSARGLSTDTQYF. DNA of the CDR3: TGTGCCAGCAGCGCCAGGGGACTTAGCACAGATACGCAGTATTTT.

The chain links TRBV29-1 to TRBJ2-2; no firm D call. The CDR3 has 14 amino acids. CDR1 SQVTM and CDR2 ANQGSEA come from the germline V gene. Trimming removed 6 bases from V and 3 bases from J, with 14 bases in between. CDR3 bases: TGCAGCGTACCCGCTAGAGGCCACACCGGGGAGCTGTTTTTT. It codes for CSVPARGHTGELFF.

On this clonotype: This may stem from a read error, because a much larger clone lies one nucleotide away. DNA of the CDR3: TGCGCCAGCAGCCGGGACAACCCCACAGATAAGCAGTATTTT. This gives the protein CASSRDNPTDKQYF. The rearrangement uses TRBV5-1 and TRBJ2-3, with D perhaps matching TRBD1 (6 bases). Germline V lookup: CDR1 SGHRS, CDR2 YFSETQ. The length of the CDR3 is 14 residues. The full variable domain, rest sourced from reference TRBV5-1 and TRBJ2-3, is KAGVTQTPRYLIKTRGQQVTLSCSPISGHRSVSWYQQTPGQGLQFLFEYFSETQRNKGNFPGRFSGRQFSNSRSEMNVSTLELGDSALYLCASSRDNPTDKQYFGPGTRLTVL.

This clonotype was detected a few times. The CDR3 nucleotides read TGTGCCAGCAAACGGCAGTACTTC. Amino acid sequence: CASKRQYF. The V call is TRBV28, the J call TRBJ2-5, with unresolved D. Germline lookup yields CDR1 MDHEN and CDR2 SYDVKM. Deletions cut 7 bases from V and 11 bases from J, with 5 bases between. The CDR3 contains 8 residues.

Details on this clonotype: This sequence may be a read error, since a much larger clone differs from it by one base. The chain uses TRBV3-1 and TRBJ2-1; D ambiguous. CDR3 length equals 12 residues. V lost 6 bases and J 13 bases, leaving 16 bases between the germline ends. Germline-derived CDR1 and CDR2 are LGHDT and YNNKEL (reference sequence). The CDR3 nucleotides read TGTGCCAGCAGTAGGGAAGTGGAGACCCAGTTCTTC. This codes for CASSREVETQFF.

This sequence joins TRBV24-1 and TRBJ2-4; no firm D call. In germline, CDR1 is KGHDR, CDR2 SFDVKD. The CDR3 has 8 residues. V lost 4 bases, J lost 15 bases, and 3 bases lay in between. CDR3 bases: TGTGCCACCAGTGACTCGTACTTC. As protein: CATSDSYF.

This chain connects TRBV11-1 to TRBJ1-1; D ambiguous. Germline CDR1 SGHAT, CDR2 FQDESV (reference sequence). CDR3 length: 16 amino acids. V gave up 3 bases and J gave up 5 bases, with 19 bases separating them. The CDR3 DNA sequence: TGTGCCAGCAGCTTGGAAACTGGACGACCTGCGACTGAAGCTTTCTTT. Translation gives CASSLETGRPATEAFF.

This clonotype was recorded many times. This chain links TRBV4-1 with TRBJ2-1; 10 positions match TRBD2. The ends lost 4 bases at V and 7 bases at J; junction bases unmatched: 10. The CDR3 length is 16 residues. The germline V gene encodes CDR1 MGHRA and CDR2 YSYEKL. The CDR3 sequence is CASSLKPGLALNEQFF. The CDR3 DNA is TGCGCCAGCAGCCTCAAGCCGGGACTAGCGCTAAATGAGCAGTTCTTC.

A note on this clonotype: The junction departs from the called germline gene at one end, perhaps through a read error. The rearrangement links TRBV9 to TRBJ2-3; possibly TRBD2 for D (6 bases). Germline loops: CDR1 SGDLS, CDR2 YYNGEE. This CDR3 has 12 residues. DNA for the CDR3: TGTGTCAGCAGCCCCGCGGGGGATACGCAGTATTTT. Encoded protein: CVSSPAGDTQYF. Together with reference TRBV9 and TRBJ2-3, the CDR3 gives the full variable domain: DSGVTQTPKHLITATGQRVTLRCSPRSGDLSVYWYQQSLDQGLQFLIQYYNGEERAKGNILERFSAQQFPDLHSELNLSSLELGDSALYFCVSSPAGDTQYFGPGTRLTVL.

This clonotype was recorded at least ten times. The chain recombines TRBV29-1 with TRBJ1-2, with a weak D call TRBD1 (5 bases). Trimming left V 4 bases short and J 4 bases short, with 16 bases between. The CDR3 runs to 14 residues. Germline V gene data show CDR1 as SQVTM and CDR2 as ANQGSEA. The CDR3 region is CSVGARGLGYGYTF. CDR3 bases: TGCAGCGTTGGGGCTCGGGGACTGGGCTATGGCTACACCTTC.

This clonotype was observed a few times. V usage is TRBV6-6 and J usage is TRBJ1-3; 7 bases match TRBD1. In germline, CDR1 is MNHNY, CDR2 SVGAGI (reference sequence). This CDR3 region has 14 residues. V shed 6 bases and J 3 bases; nucleotides not matched to a gene: 5. The CDR3 DNA is TGTGCCAGCAGCCCCGGGACAGTTGGAAACACCATATATTTT. Translated: CASSPGTVGNTIYF.